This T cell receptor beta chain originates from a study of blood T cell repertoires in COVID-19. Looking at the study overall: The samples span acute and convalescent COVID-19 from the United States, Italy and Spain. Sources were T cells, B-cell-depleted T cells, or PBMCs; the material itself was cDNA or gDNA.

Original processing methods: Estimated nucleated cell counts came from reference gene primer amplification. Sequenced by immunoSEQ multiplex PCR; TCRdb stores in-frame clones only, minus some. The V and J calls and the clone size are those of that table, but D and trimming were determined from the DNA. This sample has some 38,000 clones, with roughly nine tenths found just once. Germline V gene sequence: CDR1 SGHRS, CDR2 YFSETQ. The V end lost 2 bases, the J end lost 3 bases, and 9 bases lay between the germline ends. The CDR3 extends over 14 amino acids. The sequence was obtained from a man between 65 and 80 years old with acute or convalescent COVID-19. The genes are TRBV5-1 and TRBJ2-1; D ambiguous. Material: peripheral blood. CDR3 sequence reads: CASSLIAIYNEQFF. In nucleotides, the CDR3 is TGCGCCAGCAGCTTAATCGCGATCTACAATGAGCAGTTCTTC.